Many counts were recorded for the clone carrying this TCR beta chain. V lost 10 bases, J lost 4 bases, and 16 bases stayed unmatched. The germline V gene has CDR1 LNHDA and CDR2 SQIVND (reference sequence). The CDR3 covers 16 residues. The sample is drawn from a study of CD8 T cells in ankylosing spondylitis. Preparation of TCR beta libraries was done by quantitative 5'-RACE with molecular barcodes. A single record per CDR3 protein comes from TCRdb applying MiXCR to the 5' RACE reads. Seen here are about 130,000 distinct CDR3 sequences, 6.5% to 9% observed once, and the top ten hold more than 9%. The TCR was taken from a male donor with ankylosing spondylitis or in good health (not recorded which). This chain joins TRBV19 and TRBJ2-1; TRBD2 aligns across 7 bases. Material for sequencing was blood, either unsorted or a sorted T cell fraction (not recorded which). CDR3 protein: CATERGGGRRYNEQFF. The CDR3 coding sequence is TGTGCCACCGAGCGGGGTGGGGGACGGAGATACAATGAGCAGTTCTTC. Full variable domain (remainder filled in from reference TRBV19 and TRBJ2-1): DGGITQSPKYLFRKEGQNVTLSCEQNLNHDAMYWYRQDPGQGLRLIYYSQIVNDFQKGDIAEGYSVSREKKESFPLTVTSAQKNPTAFYLCATERGGGRRYNEQFFGPGTRLTVL.